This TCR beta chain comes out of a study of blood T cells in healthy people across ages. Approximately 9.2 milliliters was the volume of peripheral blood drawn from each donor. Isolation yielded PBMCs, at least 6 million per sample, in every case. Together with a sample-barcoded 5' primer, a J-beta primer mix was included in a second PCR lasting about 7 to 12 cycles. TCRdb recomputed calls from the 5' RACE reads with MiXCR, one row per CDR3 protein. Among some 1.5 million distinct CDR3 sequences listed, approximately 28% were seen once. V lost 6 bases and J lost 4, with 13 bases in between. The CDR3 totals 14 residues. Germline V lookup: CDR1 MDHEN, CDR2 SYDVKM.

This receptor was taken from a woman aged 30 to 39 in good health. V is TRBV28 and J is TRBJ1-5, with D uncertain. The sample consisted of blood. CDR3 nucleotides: TGTGCCAGCAGAGTCGGGAGGGCGAATCAGCCCCAGCATTTT. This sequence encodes CASRVGRANQPQHF.